This T cell receptor (beta chain) is drawn from a study of blood T cell repertoires in COVID-19. Study-wide background: Material from acute and convalescent COVID-19 was sourced from the United States, Italy and Spain. T cells, B-cell-depleted T cells, or PBMCs supplied cDNA or gDNA.

In the source study's methods: Cell counts per sample came from amplifying reference gene primers. Libraries were prepared by immunoSEQ multiplex PCR; TCRdb keeps only in-frame clonotypes and omits some of them. The DNA was the basis for D and trimming; V, J and clone size are from that table. There are over 20,000 clones in the sample; 80% to 95% occur only once, and around 2% lies in the top ten. The CDR3 covers 16 residues. This chain links TRBV21-1 with TRBJ2-5; the D call of TRBD2 is as the table states it, not checked on the DNA. TRBV21-1 is a pseudogene segment. This receptor was identified in a human donor in a cohort sampled during active COVID-19. The specimen was peripheral blood. The CDR3 here is CASSKFWLADKETQYF. The CDR3 coding sequence is TGTGCCAGCAGCAAATTCTGGCTAGCGGACAAAGAGACCCAGTACTTC.